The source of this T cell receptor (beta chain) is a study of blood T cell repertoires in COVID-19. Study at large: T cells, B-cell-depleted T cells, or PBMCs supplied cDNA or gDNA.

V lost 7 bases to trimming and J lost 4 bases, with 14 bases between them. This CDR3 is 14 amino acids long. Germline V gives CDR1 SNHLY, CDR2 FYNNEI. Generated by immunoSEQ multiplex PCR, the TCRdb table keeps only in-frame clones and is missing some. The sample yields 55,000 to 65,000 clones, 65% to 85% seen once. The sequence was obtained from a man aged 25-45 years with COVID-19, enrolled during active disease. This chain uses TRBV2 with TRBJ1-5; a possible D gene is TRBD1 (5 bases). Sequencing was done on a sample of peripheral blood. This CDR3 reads CASMLQGQNQPQHF. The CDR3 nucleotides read TGTGCCAGCATGCTCCAGGGCCAAAATCAGCCCCAGCATTTT. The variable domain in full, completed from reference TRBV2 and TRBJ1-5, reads EPEVTQTPSHQVTQMGQEVILRCVPISNHLYFYWYRQILGQKVEFLVSFYNNEISEKSEIFDDQFSVERPDGSNFTLKIRSTKLEDSAMYFCASMLQGQNQPQHFGDGTRLSIL.